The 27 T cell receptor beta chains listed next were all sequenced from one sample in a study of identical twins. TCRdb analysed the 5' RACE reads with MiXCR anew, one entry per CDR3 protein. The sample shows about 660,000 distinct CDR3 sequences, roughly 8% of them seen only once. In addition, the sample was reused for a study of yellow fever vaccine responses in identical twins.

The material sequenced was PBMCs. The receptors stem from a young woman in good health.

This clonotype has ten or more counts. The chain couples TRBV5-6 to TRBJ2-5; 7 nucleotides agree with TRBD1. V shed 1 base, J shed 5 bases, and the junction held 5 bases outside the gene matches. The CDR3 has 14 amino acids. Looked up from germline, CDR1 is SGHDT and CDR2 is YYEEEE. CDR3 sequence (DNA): TGTGCCAGCAGCTTGCGTGTCAGGGGGGAGACCCAGTACTTC. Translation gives CASSLRVRGETQYF.

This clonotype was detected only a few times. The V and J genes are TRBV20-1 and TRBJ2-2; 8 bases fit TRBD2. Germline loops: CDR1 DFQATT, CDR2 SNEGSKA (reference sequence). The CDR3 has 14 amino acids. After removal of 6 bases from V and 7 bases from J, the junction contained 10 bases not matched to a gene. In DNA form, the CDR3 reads TGCAGTGCCAGTCGGCGGGAGGCGGTCGGGGAGCTGTTTTTT. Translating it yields CSASRREAVGELFF.

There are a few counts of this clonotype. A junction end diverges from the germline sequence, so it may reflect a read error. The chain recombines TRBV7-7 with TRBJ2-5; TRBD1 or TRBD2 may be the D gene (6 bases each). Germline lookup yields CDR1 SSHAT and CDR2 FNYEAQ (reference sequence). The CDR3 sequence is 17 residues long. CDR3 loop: CASSSSGGDLLGKTQYF. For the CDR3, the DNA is TGTGCTAGCAGCTCGTCCGGGGGCGACCTGTTAGGGAAGACCCAGTACTTC.

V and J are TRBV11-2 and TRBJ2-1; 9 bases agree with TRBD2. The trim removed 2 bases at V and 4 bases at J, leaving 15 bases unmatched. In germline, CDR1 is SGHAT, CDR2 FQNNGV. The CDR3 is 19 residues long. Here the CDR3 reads CASSLFTVRAGGPYNEQFF. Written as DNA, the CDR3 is TGTGCCAGCAGCTTATTCACCGTGAGAGCGGGGGGACCTTACAATGAGCAGTTCTTC. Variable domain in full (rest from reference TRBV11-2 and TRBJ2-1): EAGVAQSPRYKIIEKRQSVAFWCNPISGHATLYWYQQILGQGPKLLIQFQNNGVVDDSQLPKDRFSAERLKGVDSTLKIQPAKLEDSAVYLCASSLFTVRAGGPYNEQFFGPGTRLTVL.

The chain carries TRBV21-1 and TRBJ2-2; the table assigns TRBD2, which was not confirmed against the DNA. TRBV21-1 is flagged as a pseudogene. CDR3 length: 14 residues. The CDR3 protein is CATPPKSNTGELFF. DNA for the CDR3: TGTGCCACCCCTCCCAAATCCAACACCGGGGAGCTGTTTTTT.

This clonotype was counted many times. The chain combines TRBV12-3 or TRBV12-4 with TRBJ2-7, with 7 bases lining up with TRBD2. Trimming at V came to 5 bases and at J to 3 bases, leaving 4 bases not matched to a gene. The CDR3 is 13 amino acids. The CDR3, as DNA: TGTGCCAGCAGTGGGGGGAGGGACTACGAGCAGTACTTC. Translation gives CASSGGRDYEQYF.

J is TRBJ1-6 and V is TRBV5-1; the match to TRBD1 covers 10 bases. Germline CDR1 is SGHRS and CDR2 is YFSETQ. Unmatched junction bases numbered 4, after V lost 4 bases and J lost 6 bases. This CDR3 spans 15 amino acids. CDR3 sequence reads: CASSPGTGVNSPLHF. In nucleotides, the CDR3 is TGCGCCAGCAGCCCTGGGACAGGGGTTAATTCACCCCTCCACTTT.

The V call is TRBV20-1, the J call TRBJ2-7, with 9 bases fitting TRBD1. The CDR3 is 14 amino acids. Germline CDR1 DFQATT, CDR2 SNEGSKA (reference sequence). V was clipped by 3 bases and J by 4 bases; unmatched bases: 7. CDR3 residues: CSARDPGQGYEQYF. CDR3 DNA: TGCAGTGCTAGGGATCCGGGACAGGGTTACGAGCAGTACTTC.

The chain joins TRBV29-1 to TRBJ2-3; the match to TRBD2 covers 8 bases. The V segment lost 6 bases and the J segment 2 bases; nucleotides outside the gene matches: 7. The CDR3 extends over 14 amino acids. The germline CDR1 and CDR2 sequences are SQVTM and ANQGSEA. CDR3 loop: CSVLIAGLTDTQYF. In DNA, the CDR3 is TGCAGCGTCCTCATAGCGGGACTCACAGATACGCAGTATTTT.

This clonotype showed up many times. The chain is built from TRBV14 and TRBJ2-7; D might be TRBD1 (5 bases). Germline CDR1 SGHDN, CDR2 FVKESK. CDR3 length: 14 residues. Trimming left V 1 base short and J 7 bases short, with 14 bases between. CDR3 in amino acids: CASSQGSLSGEQYF. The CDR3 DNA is TGTGCCAGCAGCCAAGGTTCCCTTTCAGGGGAGCAGTACTTC.

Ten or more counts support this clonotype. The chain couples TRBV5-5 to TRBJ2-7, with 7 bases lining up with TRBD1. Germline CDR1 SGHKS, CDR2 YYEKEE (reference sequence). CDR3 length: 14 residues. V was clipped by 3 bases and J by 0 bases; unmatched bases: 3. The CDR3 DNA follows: TGTGCCAGCAGCTCAACAGGGGCCTCCTACGAGCAGTACTTC. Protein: CASSSTGASYEQYF.

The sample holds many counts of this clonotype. CDR3 DNA sequence: TGTGCCAGCAGCCCAAGTGTCAGGCAGAACACAGATACGCAGTATTTT. Encoded protein: CASSPSVRQNTDTQYF. This sequence joins TRBV5-5 and TRBJ2-3; D gene uncertain. The CDR3 covers 16 residues. V shed 4 bases and J shed 2 bases, with 17 bases lying between them. Germline V gene sequence: CDR1 SGHKS, CDR2 YYEKEE (reference sequence).

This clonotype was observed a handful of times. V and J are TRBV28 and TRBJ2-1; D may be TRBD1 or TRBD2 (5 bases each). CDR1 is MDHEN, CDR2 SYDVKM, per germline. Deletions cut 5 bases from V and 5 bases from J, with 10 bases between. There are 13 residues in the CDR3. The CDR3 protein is CASSKGRNNEQFF. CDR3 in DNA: TGTGCCAGCAGTAAGGGACGTAACAATGAGCAGTTCTTC.

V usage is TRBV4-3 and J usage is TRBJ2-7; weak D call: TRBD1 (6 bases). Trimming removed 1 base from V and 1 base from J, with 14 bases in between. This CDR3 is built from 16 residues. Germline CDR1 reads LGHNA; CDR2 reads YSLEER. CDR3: CASSQGQAGASYEQYF. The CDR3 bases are TGCGCCAGCAGCCAAGGCCAGGCAGGGGCATCCTACGAGCAGTACTTC.

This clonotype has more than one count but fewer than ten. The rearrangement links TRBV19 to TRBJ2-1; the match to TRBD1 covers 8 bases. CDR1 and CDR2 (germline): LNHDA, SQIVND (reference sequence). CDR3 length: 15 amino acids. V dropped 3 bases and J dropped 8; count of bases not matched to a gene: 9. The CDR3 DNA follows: TGTGCCAGTAGTATTAGGACAGGGATTAGGGATGAGCAGTTCTTC. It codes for CASSIRTGIRDEQFF. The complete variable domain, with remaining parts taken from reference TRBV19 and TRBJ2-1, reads DGGITQSPKYLFRKEGQNVTLSCEQNLNHDAMYWYRQDPGQGLRLIYYSQIVNDFQKGDIAEGYSVSREKKESFPLTVTSAQKNPTAFYLCASSIRTGIRDEQFFGPGTRLTVL.

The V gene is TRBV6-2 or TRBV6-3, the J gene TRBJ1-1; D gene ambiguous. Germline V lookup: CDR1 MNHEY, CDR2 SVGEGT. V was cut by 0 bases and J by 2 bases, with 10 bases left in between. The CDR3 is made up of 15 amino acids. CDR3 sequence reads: CASSYSSGGNTEAFF. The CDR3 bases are TGTGCCAGCAGTTACTCCTCGGGAGGTAACACTGAAGCTTTCTTT.

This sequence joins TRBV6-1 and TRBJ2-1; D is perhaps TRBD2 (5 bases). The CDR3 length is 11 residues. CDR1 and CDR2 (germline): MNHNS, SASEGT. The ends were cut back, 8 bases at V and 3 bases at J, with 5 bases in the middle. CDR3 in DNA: TGTGCCAGCGCGGGCTACAATGAGCAGTTCTTC. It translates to CASAGYNEQFF.

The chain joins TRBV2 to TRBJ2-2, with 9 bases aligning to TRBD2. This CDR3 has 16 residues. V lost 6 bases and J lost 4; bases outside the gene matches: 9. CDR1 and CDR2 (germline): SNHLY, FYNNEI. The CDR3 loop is CASRALAGGGTGELFF. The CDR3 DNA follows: TGTGCCAGCAGGGCGCTGGCGGGGGGGGGCACCGGGGAGCTGTTTTTT.

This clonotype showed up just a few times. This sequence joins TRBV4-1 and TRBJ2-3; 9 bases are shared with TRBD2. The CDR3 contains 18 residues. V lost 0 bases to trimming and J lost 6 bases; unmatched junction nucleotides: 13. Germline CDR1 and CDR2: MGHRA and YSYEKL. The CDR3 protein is CASSQDWAGGGLGDTQYF. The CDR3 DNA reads TGCGCCAGCAGCCAAGATTGGGCGGGGGGGGGTTTGGGTGATACGCAGTATTTT.

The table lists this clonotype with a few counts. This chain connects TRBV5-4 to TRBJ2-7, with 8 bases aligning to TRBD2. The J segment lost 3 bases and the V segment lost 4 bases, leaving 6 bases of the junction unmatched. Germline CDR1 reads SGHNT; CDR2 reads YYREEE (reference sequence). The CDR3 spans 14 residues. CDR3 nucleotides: TGTGCCAGCAGCGCGACGGCGGGAGGCTACGAGCAGTACTTC. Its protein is CASSATAGGYEQYF.

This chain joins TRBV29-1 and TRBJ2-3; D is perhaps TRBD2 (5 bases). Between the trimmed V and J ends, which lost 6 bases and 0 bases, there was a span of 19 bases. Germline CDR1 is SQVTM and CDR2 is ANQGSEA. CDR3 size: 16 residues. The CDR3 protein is CSVAGREPGSTDTQYF. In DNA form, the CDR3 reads TGCAGCGTCGCGGGCCGGGAACCTGGTAGCACAGATACGCAGTATTTT.

For the CDR3, the DNA is TGTGCCAGCAGCGTTAGCGTTGTCCGGGATTACTACGAGCAGTACTTC. Its translation is CASSVSVVRDYYEQYF. V usage is TRBV9 and J usage is TRBJ2-7, with D maybe TRBD2 (5 bases). The CDR3 extends over 16 amino acids. Germline V gene data show CDR1 as SGDLS and CDR2 as YYNGEE. Trimming removed 2 bases from V and 3 bases from J, with 18 bases in between.

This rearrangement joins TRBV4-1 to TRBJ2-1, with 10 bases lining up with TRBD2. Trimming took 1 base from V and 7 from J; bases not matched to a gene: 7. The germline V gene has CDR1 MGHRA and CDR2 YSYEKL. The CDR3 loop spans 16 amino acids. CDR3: CASSQVMASGSNEQFF. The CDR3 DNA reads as TGCGCCAGCAGCCAAGTTATGGCTAGCGGGAGTAATGAGCAGTTCTTC.

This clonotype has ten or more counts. The CDR3 nucleotides read TGTGCCAGCTTTGGGCAGGTGGATGGCGGGGAGCTGTTTTTT. This translates into CASFGQVDGGELFF. This sequence joins TRBV6-1 and TRBJ2-2, with no clear D. The CDR3 spans 14 residues. Germline CDR1 reads MNHNS; CDR2 reads SASEGT. V was shortened by 8 bases and J by 7 bases, with 17 bases between the two germline ends.

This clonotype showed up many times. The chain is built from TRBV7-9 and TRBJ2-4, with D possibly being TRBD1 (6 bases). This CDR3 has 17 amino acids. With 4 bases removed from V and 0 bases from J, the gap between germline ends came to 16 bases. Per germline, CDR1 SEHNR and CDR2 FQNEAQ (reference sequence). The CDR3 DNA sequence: TGTGCCAGCAGCTCCCGCACAGGGACCCTAGCCAAAAACATTCAGTACTTC. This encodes CASSSRTGTLAKNIQYF.

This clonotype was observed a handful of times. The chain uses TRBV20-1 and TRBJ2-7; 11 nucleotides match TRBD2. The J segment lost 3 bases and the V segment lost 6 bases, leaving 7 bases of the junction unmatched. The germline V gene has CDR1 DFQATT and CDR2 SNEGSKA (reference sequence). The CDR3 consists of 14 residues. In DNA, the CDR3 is TGCAGTGCCATAATTAGCGGGAGGGGCTACGAGCAGTACTTC. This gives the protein CSAIISGRGYEQYF.

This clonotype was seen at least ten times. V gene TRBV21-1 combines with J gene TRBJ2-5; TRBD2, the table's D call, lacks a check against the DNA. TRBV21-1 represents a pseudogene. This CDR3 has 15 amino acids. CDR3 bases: TGTGCCAGCATTTTCCAGCGGGGGGTACAAGAGACCCAGTACTTC. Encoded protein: CASIFQRGVQETQYF.